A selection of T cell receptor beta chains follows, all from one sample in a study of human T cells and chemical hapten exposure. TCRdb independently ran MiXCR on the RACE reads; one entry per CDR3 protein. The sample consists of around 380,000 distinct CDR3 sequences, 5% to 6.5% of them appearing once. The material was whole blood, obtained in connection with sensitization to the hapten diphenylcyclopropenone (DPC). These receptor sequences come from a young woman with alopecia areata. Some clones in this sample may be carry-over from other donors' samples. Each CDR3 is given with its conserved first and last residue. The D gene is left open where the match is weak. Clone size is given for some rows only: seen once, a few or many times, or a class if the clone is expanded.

CASSLARTGTFGYTF	TGCGCCAGCAGCTTGGCCAGGACAGGGACATTTGGCTACACCTTC	TRBD1	TRBJ1-2	TRBV5-1	15	NA
CASRGIPSTDTQYF	TGCGCCAGCAGGGGCATCCCTAGCACAGATACGCAGTATTTT	NA	TRBJ2-3	TRBV5-1	14	few
CSARTGYDTEAFF	TGCAGTGCTAGGACAGGGTACGACACTGAAGCTTTCTTT	TRBD1	TRBJ1-1	TRBV20-1	13	few
CASSSSGGFAGELFF	TGTGCCAGCAGTTCAAGCGGGGGATTCGCCGGGGAGCTGTTTTTT	TRBD2	TRBJ2-2	TRBV27	15	many
CASRLRTNTEAFF	TGTGCCAGCAGATTGCGAACGAACACTGAAGCTTTCTTT	NA	TRBJ1-1	TRBV5-5	13	many
CASSARRGASGGTLKGDTQYF	TGCGCCAGCAGCGCCCGCCGAGGGGCTAGCGGGGGCACTCTTAAAGGTGATACGCAGTATTTT	TRBD2	TRBJ2-3	TRBV5-1	21	NA
CASSLTGLAGDEQFF	TGTGCCAGCAGCTTAACGGGACTAGCCGGGGATGAGCAGTTCTTC	TRBD2	TRBJ2-1	TRBV7-3	15	NA
CASSPLSSGLVKNIQYF	TGTGCCAGCAGTCCCTTAAGTAGCGGGTTGGTCAAAAACATTCAGTACTTC	TRBD2	TRBJ2-4	TRBV12-3/TRBV12-4	17	NA
CASSQGGSASPLLNEQFF	TGCGCCAGCAGCCAAGGAGGTTCGGCCAGCCCCCTCCTGAATGAGCAGTTCTTC	NA	TRBJ2-1	TRBV4-3	18	NA
CASSQDAAGRQPQHF	TGTGCCAGCAGCCAAGATGCGGCAGGACGTCAGCCCCAGCATTTT	NA	TRBJ1-5	TRBV4-2	15	NA
CAISGDQRGHNEQFF	TGTGCCATCAGTGGGGACCAAAGGGGACACAATGAGCAGTTCTTC	NA	TRBJ2-1	TRBV10-3	15	NA
CASSQGTGKGQPQHF	TGTGCCAGCAGCCAAGGTACAGGGAAGGGTCAGCCCCAGCATTTT	NA	TRBJ1-5	TRBV3-1	15	NA
CASTPTPGTYNEQFF	TGTGCCAGCACCCCTACCCCCGGAACCTACAATGAGCAGTTCTTC	NA	TRBJ2-1	TRBV28	15	few
CASSLQGPTDTSTDTQYF	TGTGCCAGCAGCCTGCAGGGTCCGACGGATACTAGCACAGATACGCAGTATTTT	NA	TRBJ2-3	TRBV4-2	18	many
CASRNLRGFSGANVLTF	TGTGCCAGCAGAAATCTACGCGGTTTCTCTGGGGCCAACGTCCTGACTTTC	NA	TRBJ2-6	TRBV6-5	17	NA
CASSSKITGTGANVLTF	TGTGCCAGCAGCTCAAAGATAACAGGGACCGGGGCCAACGTCCTGACTTTC	NA	TRBJ2-6	TRBV7-9	17	few
CASSPGIGQDREKLFF	TGTGCCAGCAGCCCCGGGATAGGACAGGATCGTGAAAAACTGTTTTTT	TRBD1	TRBJ1-4	TRBV16	16	few
CSADGLAGGQETQYF	TGCAGTGCTGACGGACTAGCGGGGGGACAAGAGACCCAGTACTTC	TRBD2	TRBJ2-5	TRBV20-1	15	NA
CSAVSGTGVGLRNQPQHF	TGCAGTGCTGTGTCCGGGACAGGGGTTGGTCTTCGCAATCAGCCCCAGCATTTT	TRBD1	TRBJ1-5	TRBV20-1	18	many
CASSQDQKTRGESGNTIYF	TGTGCCAGCAGCCAAGATCAGAAAACAAGAGGGGAATCTGGAAACACCATATATTTT	NA	TRBJ1-3	TRBV3-1	19	NA
CASSRGVTEAFF	TGTGCCAGCAGTCGGGGGGTCACTGAAGCTTTCTTT	NA	TRBJ1-1	TRBV7-9	12	many
CASSLIPNTGELFF	TGTGCCAGCAGTTTAATCCCCAACACCGGGGAGCTGTTTTTT	NA	TRBJ2-2	TRBV12-3/TRBV12-4	14	NA
CASSLGAGPGTDTQYF	TGTGCCAGCAGCTTAGGAGCGGGGCCTGGCACAGATACGCAGTATTTT	TRBD2	TRBJ2-3	TRBV7-9	16	many
CASSQDSGRLNIQYF	TGTGCCAGCAGCCAAGATTCAGGGCGATTAAACATTCAGTACTTC	NA	TRBJ2-4	TRBV3-1	15	NA
CASSPGDIYEQYF	TGTGCCAGCAGTCCCGGGGATATCTACGAGCAGTACTTC	NA	TRBJ2-7	TRBV27	13	NA
CASSRLAGAFSTDTQYF	TGTGCCAGCAGCCGACTAGCGGGGGCATTTAGCACAGATACGCAGTATTTT	TRBD2	TRBJ2-3	TRBV7-2	17	NA
CASSQQQGRTEAFF	TGTGCCAGCAGTCAACAACAGGGGCGCACTGAAGCTTTCTTT	TRBD1	TRBJ1-1	TRBV6-2/TRBV6-3	14	NA
CASSSQRQATDTQYF	TGTGCCAGCAGTTCCCAGCGGCAAGCCACAGATACGCAGTATTTT	NA	TRBJ2-3	TRBV12-3/TRBV12-4	15	many
CSGYREIGYGAFF	TGCAGCGGCTACCGGGAGATCGGGTACGGGGCTTTCTTT	NA	TRBJ1-1	TRBV29-1	13	many
CASSQDLAGGRALQYF	TGTGCCAGCAGCCAAGATCTAGCGGGGGGGCGAGCCCTTCAGTACTTC	TRBD2	TRBJ2-4	TRBV3-1	16	NA
CASSLSPGREKLFF	TGTGCCAGCAGTTTATCACCGGGGAGGGAAAAACTGTTTTTT	NA	TRBJ1-4	TRBV28	14	many
CASSRTSGGNYEQYF	TGCGCCAGCAGCCGGACTAGCGGGGGGAACTACGAGCAGTACTTC	TRBD2	TRBJ2-7	TRBV5-1	15	many
CASSSGTSGGAWYNEQFF	TGTGCCAGCAGTAGCGGGACTAGCGGGGGGGCCTGGTACAATGAGCAGTTCTTC	TRBD2	TRBJ2-1	TRBV6-2/TRBV6-3	18	many
CASGDWETQYF	TGTGCCAGCGGGGACTGGGAGACCCAGTACTTC	NA	TRBJ2-5	TRBV12-3/TRBV12-4	11	many
CASSLESSSYEQYF	TGTGCCAGCAGCTTGGAATCCAGCTCCTACGAGCAGTACTTC	NA	TRBJ2-7	TRBV5-6	14	NA
CASSPRTGGRTDTQYF	TGTGCCAGCAGCCCAAGGACAGGGGGACGCACAGATACGCAGTATTTT	TRBD1	TRBJ2-3	TRBV7-8	16	NA
CASSVGQATEAFF	TGTGCCAGCAGCGTCGGACAGGCCACTGAAGCTTTCTTT	TRBD1	TRBJ1-1	TRBV7-6	13	NA